This T cell receptor beta chain was profiled in a study of vaccination effects on CD4 cells after COVID-19. Study-level points and caveats: Late after vaccination, infection- and vaccine-induced clones showed marked clonal contraction.

Antigen-specific CD4+ T cells were expanded with viral peptide pools in the ViraFEST assay before sequencing. The authors isolated CD4+ T cells after nine to eleven days of culture. Two doses of BNT162b2 or mRNA-1273 vaccine were administered to participants. Nucleocapsid antibodies were negative in the vaccine recipients, who had never had SARS-CoV-2 infection. Produced via immunoSEQ multiplex PCR; TCRdb's table is partial and in-frame only. Here the sample spans some 68,000 clones, around 81% being singletons. This CDR3 has 14 amino acids. Trimming took 1 base from V and 7 from J, leaving 13 bases between them. The V gene's germline CDR1 is SGHNT and CDR2 YENEEA. A word on this clone: Its cognate antigen is unknown.

V and J are TRBV11-3 and TRBJ2-5; D not certain. Here the sequenced sample was CD4+ T cells from PBMCs cultured with HCoV-229E spike peptides, taken after COVID-19 vaccination. The clonotype originates from a human donor who received a COVID-19 vaccine. CDR3 sequence reads: CASSLAGPGGTQYF. The CDR3 DNA is TGTGCCAGCAGCTTAGCCGGCCCGGGCGGGACCCAGTACTTC.